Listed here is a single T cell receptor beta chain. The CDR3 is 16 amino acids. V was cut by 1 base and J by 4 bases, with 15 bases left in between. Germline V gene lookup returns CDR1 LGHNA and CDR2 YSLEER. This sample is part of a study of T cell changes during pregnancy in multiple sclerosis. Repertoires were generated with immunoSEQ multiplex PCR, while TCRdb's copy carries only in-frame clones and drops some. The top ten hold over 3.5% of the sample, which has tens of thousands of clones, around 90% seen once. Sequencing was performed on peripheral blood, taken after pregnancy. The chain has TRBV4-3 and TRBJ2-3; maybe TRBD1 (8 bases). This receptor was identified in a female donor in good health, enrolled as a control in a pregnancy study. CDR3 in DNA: TGCGCCAGCAGCCAAGCCTACAGGGGGAGGGCAGATACGCAGTATTTT. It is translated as CASSQAYRGRADTQYF.